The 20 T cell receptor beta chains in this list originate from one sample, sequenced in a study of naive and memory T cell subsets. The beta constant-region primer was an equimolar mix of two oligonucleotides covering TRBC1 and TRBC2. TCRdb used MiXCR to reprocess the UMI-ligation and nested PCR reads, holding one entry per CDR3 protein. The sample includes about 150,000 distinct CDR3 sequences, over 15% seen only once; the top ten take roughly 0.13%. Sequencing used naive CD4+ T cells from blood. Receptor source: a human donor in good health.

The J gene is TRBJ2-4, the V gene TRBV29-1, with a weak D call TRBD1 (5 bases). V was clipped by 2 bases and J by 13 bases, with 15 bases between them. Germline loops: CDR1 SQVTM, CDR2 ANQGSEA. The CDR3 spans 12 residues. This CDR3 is CSVENPWGSQYF. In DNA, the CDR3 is TGCAGCGTTGAAAATCCGTGGGGCTCACAGTACTTC.

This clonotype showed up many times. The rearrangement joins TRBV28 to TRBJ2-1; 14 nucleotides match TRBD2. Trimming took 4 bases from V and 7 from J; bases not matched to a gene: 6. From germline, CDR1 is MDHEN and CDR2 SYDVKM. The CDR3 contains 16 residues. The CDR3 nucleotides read TGTGCCAGCAGTTCGCCGGGACTAGCGGGAGCAAATGAGCAGTTCTTC. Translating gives CASSSPGLAGANEQFF.

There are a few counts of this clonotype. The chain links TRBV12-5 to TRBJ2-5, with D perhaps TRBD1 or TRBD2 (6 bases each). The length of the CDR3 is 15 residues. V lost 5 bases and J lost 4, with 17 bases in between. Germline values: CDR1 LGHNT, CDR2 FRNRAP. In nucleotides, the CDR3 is TGTGCTAGTGGTACAGGGACTCAGGGGATAGAGACCCAGTACTTC. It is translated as CASGTGTQGIETQYF.

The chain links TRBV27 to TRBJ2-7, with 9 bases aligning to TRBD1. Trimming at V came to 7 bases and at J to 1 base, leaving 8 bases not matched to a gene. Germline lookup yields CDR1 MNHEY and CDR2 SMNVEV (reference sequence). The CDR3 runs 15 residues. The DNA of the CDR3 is TGTGCCAGCATGTTTCGGGACAGGGCTTCCTACGAGCAGTACTTC. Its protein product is CASMFRDRASYEQYF.

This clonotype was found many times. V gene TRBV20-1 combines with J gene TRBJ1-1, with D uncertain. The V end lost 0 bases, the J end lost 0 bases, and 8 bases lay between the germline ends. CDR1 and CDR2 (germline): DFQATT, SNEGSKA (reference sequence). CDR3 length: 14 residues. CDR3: CSARDRIVNTEAFF. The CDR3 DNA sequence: TGCAGTGCTAGAGATAGGATCGTGAACACTGAAGCTTTCTTT.

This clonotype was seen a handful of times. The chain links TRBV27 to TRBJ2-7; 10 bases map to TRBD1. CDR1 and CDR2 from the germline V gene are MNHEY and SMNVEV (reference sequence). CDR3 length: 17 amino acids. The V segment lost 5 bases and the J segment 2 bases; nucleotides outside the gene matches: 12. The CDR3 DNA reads TGTGCCAGCAGTCTCACACCCGGGACAGGGGCCACCTACGAGCAGTACTTC. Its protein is CASSLTPGTGATYEQYF.

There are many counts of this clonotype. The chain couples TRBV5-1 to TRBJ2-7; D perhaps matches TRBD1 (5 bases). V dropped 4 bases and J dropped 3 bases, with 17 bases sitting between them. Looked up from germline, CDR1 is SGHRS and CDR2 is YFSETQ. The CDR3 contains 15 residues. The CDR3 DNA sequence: TGCGCCAGCAGCGGCCCCGCGGACACGGACTACGAGCAGTACTTC. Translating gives CASSGPADTDYEQYF. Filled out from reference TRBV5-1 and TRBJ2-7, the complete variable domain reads KAGVTQTPRYLIKTRGQQVTLSCSPISGHRSVSWYQQTPGQGLQFLFEYFSETQRNKGNFPGRFSGRQFSNSRSEMNVSTLELGDSALYLCASSGPADTDYEQYFGPGTRLTVT.

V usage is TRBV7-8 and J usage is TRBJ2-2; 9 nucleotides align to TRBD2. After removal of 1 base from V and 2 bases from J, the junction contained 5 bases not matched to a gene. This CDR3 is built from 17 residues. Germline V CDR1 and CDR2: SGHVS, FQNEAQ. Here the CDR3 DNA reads TGTGCCAGCAGCTTAGGGAGGACTAGCGCCAACACCGGGGAGCTGTTTTTT. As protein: CASSLGRTSANTGELFF.

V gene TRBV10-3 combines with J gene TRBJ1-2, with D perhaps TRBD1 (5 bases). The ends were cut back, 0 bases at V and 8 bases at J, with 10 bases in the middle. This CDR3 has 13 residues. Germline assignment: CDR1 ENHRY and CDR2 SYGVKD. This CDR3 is CAISESTVEGYTF. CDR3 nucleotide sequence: TGTGCCATCAGTGAGTCGACAGTGGAAGGCTACACCTTC.

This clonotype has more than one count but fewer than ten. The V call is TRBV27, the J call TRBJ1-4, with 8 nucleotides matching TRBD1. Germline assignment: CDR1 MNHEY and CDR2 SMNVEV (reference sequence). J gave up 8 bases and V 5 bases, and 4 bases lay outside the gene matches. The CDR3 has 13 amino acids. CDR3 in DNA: TGTGCCAGCAGTAAAAGGGACAGGGAAAAACTGTTTTTT. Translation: CASSKRDREKLFF. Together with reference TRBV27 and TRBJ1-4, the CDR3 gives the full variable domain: EAQVTQNPRYLITVTGKKLTVTCSQNMNHEYMSWYRQDPGLGLRQIYYSMNVEVTDKGDVPEGYKVSRKEKRNFPLILESPSPNQTSLYFCASSKRDREKLFFGSGTQLSVL.

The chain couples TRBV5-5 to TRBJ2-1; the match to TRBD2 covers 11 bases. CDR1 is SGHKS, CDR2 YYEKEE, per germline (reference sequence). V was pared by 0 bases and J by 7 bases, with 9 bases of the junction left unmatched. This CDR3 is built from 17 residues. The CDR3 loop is CASSLVLAGGTENEQFF. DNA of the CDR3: TGTGCCAGCAGCTTGGTTCTAGCGGGAGGTACCGAGAATGAGCAGTTCTTC. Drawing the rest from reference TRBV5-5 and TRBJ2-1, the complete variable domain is DAGVTQSPTHLIKTRGQQVTLRCSPISGHKSVSWYQQVLGQGPQFIFQYYEKEERGRGNFPDRFSARQFPNYSSELNVNALLLGDSALYLCASSLVLAGGTENEQFFGPGTRLTVL.

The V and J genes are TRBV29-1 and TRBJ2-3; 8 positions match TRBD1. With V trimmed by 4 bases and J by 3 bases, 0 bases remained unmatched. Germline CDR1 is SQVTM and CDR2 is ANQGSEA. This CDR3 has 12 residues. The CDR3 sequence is CSVGTGTDTQYF. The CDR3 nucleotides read TGCAGCGTTGGGACAGGGACAGATACGCAGTATTTT.

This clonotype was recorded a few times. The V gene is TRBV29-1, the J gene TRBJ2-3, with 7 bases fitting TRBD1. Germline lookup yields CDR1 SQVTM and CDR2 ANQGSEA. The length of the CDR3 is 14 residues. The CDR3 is CNVLTGDGTDTQYF. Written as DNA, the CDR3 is TGCAACGTCCTAACAGGGGACGGGACAGATACGCAGTATTTT.

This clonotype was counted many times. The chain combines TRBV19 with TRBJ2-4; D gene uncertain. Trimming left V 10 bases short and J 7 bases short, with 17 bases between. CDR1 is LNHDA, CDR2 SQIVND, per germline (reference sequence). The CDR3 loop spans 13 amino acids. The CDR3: CATQFSATNIQYF. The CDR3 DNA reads TGTGCCACCCAATTCTCAGCGACGAACATTCAGTACTTC. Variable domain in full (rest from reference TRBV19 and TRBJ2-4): DGGITQSPKYLFRKEGQNVTLSCEQNLNHDAMYWYRQDPGQGLRLIYYSQIVNDFQKGDIAEGYSVSREKKESFPLTVTSAQKNPTAFYLCATQFSATNIQYFGAGTRLSVL.

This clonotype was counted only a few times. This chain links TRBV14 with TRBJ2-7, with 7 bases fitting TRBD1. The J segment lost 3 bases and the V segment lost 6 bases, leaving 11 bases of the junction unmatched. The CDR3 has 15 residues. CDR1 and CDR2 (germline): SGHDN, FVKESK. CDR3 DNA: TGTGCCAGCAGTCCCAGGGGGACGTACCTCTACGAGCAGTACTTC. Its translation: CASSPRGTYLYEQYF.

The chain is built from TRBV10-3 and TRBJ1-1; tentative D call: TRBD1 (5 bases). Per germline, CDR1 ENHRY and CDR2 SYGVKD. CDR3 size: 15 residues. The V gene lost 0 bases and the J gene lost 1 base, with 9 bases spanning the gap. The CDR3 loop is CAISESIQANTEAFF. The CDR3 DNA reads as TGTGCCATCAGTGAGTCGATACAGGCGAACACTGAAGCTTTCTTT.

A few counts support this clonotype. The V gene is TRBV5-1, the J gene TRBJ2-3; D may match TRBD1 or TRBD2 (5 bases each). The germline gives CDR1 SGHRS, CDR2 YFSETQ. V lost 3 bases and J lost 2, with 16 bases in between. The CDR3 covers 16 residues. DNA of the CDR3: TGCGCCAGCAGCTCCTCTACTGGGACCGACACAGATACGCAGTATTTT. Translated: CASSSSTGTDTDTQYF.

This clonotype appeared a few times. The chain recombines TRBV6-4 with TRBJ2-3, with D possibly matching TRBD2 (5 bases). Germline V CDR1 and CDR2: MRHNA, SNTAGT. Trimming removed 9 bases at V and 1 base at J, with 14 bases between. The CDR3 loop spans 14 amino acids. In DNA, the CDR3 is TGTGCCAGTAGCTTGGAGGCCCGCACAGATACGCAGTATTTT. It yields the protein CASSLEARTDTQYF.

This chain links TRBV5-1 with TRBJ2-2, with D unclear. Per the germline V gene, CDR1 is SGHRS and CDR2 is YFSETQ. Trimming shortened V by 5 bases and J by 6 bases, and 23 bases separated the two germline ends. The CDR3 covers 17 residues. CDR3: CASRTRSGLTMSGELFF. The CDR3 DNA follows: TGCGCCAGCAGGACGAGGTCCGGGCTTACAATGTCCGGGGAGCTGTTTTTT.

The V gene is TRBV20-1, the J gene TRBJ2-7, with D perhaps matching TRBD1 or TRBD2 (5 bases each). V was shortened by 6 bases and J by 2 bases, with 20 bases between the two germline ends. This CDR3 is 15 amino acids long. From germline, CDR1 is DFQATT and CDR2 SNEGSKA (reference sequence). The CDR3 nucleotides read TGCAGTGCCCCCGGGGCCGGTTCAGCTACCTACGAGCAGTACTTC. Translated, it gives CSAPGAGSATYEQYF.